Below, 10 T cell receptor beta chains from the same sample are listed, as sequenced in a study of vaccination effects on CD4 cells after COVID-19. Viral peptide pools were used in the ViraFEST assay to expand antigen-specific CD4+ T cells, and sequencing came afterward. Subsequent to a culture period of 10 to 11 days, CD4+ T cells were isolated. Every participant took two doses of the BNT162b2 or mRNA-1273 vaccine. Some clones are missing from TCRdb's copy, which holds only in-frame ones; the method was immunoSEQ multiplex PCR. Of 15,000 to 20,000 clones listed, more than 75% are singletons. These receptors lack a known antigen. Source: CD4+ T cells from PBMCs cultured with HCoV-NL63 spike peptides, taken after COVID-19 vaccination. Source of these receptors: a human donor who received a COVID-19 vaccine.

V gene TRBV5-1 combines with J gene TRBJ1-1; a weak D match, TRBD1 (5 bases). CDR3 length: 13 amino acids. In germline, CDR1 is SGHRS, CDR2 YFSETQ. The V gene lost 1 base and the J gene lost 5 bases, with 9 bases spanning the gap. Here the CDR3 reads CASSLWGETEAFF. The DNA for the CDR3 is TGCGCCAGCAGCTTGTGGGGGGAAACTGAAGCTTTCTTT. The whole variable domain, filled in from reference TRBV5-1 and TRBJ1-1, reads KAGVTQTPRYLIKTRGQQVTLSCSPISGHRSVSWYQQTPGQGLQFLFEYFSETQRNKGNFPGRFSGRQFSNSRSEMNVSTLELGDSALYLCASSLWGETEAFFGQGTRLTVV.

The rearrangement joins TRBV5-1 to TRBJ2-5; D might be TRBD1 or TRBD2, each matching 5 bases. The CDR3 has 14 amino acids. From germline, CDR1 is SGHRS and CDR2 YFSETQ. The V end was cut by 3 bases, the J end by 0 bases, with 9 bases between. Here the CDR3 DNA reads TGCGCCAGCAGCTCGGGACGGTACCAAGAGACCCAGTACTTC. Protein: CASSSGRYQETQYF.

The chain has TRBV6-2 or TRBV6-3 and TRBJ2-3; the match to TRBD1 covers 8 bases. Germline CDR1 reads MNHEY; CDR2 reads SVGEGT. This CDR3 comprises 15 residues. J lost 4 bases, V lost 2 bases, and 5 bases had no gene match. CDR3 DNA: TGTGCCAGCAGTTACGGCAGGGGGCGACCAGATACGCAGTATTTT. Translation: CASSYGRGRPDTQYF.

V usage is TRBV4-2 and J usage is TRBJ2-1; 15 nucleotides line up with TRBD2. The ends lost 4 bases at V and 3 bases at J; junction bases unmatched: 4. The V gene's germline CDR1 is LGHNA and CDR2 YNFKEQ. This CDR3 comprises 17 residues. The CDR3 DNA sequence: TGTGCCAGCAGCCTAGGGACTAGCGGGGGGTTCTACAATGAGCAGTTCTTC. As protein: CASSLGTSGGFYNEQFF.

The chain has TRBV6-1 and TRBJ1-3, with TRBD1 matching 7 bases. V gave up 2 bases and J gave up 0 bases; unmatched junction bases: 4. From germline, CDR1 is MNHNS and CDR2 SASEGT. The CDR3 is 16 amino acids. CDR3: CASSELRGHSGNTIYF. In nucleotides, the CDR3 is TGTGCCAGCAGTGAACTGAGGGGGCACTCTGGAAACACCATATATTTT.

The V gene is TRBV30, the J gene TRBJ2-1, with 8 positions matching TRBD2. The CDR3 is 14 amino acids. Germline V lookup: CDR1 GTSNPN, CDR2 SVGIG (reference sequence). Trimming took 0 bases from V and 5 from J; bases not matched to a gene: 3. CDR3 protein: CAWSVAGLDNEQFF. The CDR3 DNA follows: TGTGCCTGGAGTGTCGCGGGACTAGACAATGAGCAGTTCTTC.

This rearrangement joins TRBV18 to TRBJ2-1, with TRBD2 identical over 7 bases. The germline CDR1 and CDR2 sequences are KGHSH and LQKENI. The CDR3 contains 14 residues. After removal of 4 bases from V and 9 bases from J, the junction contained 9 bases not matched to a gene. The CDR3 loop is CASSRRGSDGEQFF. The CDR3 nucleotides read TGTGCCAGCTCACGGCGCGGGAGCGATGGTGAGCAGTTCTTC.

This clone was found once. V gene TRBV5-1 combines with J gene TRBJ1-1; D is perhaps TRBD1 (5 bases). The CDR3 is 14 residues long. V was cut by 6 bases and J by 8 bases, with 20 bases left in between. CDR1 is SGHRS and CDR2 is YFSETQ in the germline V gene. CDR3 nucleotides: TGCGCCAGCAACCTTTGGGCAGGGCAAAAAGAAGCTTTCTTT. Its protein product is CASNLWAGQKEAFF.

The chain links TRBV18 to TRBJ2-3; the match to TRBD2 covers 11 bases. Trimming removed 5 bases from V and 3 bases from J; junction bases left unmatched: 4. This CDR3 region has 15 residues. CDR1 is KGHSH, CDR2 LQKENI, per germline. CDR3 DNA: TGTGCCAGCTCAGCTACTAGCGGGAGAACAGATACGCAGTATTTT. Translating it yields CASSATSGRTDTQYF. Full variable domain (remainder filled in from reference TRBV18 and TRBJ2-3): NAGVMQNPRHLVRRRGQEARLRCSPMKGHSHVYWYRQLPEEGLKFMVYLQKENIIDESGMPKERFSAEFPKEGPSILRIQQVVRGDSAAYFCASSATSGRTDTQYFGPGTRLTVL.

CDR3 DNA sequence: TGTGCCAGCAGCCAAAGGGGGGATTCACCCCTCCACTTT. Translation gives CASSQRGDSPLHF. The chain links TRBV4-2 to TRBJ1-6; TRBD1 might be the D (6 bases). The V and J ends lost 2 bases and 8 bases respectively, with 7 bases between them. The germline V gene has CDR1 LGHNA and CDR2 YNFKEQ. This CDR3 contains 13 residues.